What follows are 31 T cell receptor beta chains derived from one specimen sequenced in a study of cytomegalovirus exposure and HLA in healthy donors. Profiled with immunoSEQ multiplex PCR; TCRdb holds only in-frame clones, not every one. Among roughly 230,000 clones, roughly 87% were seen once, and the ten largest hold approximately 3.1%. The sample taken for sequencing was PBMCs. Receptors originate from a woman aged 25 to 39 in good health and CMV-seronegative.

This clone was seen only a few times. V gene TRBV7-8 combines with J gene TRBJ1-2; 9 nucleotides align to TRBD1. The CDR3 has 16 residues. The junction had 11 bases not matched to a gene; V was cut back by 4 bases and J by 5 bases. Germline loops: CDR1 SGHVS, CDR2 FQNEAQ. The CDR3 spells CASSSLQGAMKYGYTF. As DNA, the CDR3 is TGTGCCAGCAGCTCGTTACAGGGGGCAATGAAGTATGGCTACACCTTC. The full variable domain, its missing parts supplied by reference TRBV7-8 and TRBJ1-2, is GAGVSQSPRYKVAKRGQDVALRCDPISGHVSLFWYQQALGQGPEFLTYFQNEAQLDKSGLPSDRFFAERPEGSVSTLKIQRTQQEDSAVYLCASSSLQGAMKYGYTFGSGTRLTVV.

The chain uses TRBV20-1 and TRBJ1-1; no reliable D call. Trimming shortened V by 6 bases and J by 11 bases, and 16 bases separated the two germline ends. Germline CDR1 reads DFQATT; CDR2 reads SNEGSKA (reference sequence). This CDR3 comprises 11 residues. CDR3 amino acids: CSAGGERMAFF. Written as DNA, the CDR3 is TGCAGTGCAGGAGGTGAACGGATGGCTTTCTTT.

The chain combines TRBV6-6 with TRBJ2-3; tentatively, D is TRBD2 (5 bases). Per germline, CDR1 MNHNY and CDR2 SVGAGI (reference sequence). The CDR3 totals 16 residues. Trimming shortened V by 1 base and J by 0 bases, and 11 bases separated the two germline ends. The CDR3 nucleotides read TGTGCCAGCAGTTACTTTCGGACGGGAAGCACAGATACGCAGTATTTT. Translated: CASSYFRTGSTDTQYF.

The J gene is TRBJ2-3, the V gene TRBV15, with 11 bases identical to TRBD2. Germline assignment: CDR1 LNHNV and CDR2 YYDKDF (reference sequence). There are 17 residues in the CDR3. V was pared by 2 bases and J by 5 bases, with 9 bases of the junction left unmatched. CDR3 residues: CATSRNLAGGTRDTQYF. CDR3 nucleotide sequence: TGTGCCACCAGCAGAAATCTAGCGGGAGGAACTAGAGATACGCAGTATTTT.

Regarding this clone: The same CDR3 also results from other DNA sequences found in this sample. The chain couples TRBV4-2 to TRBJ2-7; D not resolved. The V gene's germline CDR1 is LGHNA and CDR2 YNFKEQ. V was trimmed by 3 bases and J by 1 base, leaving 7 bases between them. The CDR3 extends over 13 amino acids. The CDR3 nucleotides are TGTGCCAGCAGCCAGGGGTCGTCCTACGAGCAGTACTTC. This translates into CASSQGSSYEQYF.

The chain joins TRBV30 to TRBJ1-1; D possibly corresponds to TRBD1 (6 bases). Germline lookup yields CDR1 GTSNPN and CDR2 SVGIG (reference sequence). This CDR3 has 14 amino acids. V was cut by 2 bases and J by 9 bases, with 19 bases left in between. In nucleotides, the CDR3 is TGTGCCTGGAGTATTGCGCAGGGGCTAGAGAAAGCTTTCTTT. The encoded protein is CAWSIAQGLEKAFF.

The genes are TRBV9 and TRBJ2-1; 14 nucleotides agree with TRBD2. CDR1 SGDLS and CDR2 YYNGEE come from the germline V gene. The CDR3 is made up of 15 amino acids. V lost 4 bases to trimming and J lost 8 bases; unmatched junction nucleotides: 5. The CDR3 DNA reads TGTGCCAGCAGCTTCGGGGGACTAGCGGGAGATGAGCAGTTCTTC. As protein: CASSFGGLAGDEQFF. Looking up the rest from reference TRBV9 and TRBJ2-1 gives the full variable domain: DSGVTQTPKHLITATGQRVTLRCSPRSGDLSVYWYQQSLDQGLQFLIQYYNGEERAKGNILERFSAQQFPDLHSELNLSSLELGDSALYFCASSFGGLAGDEQFFGPGTRLTVL.

The chain links TRBV11-2 to TRBJ2-2; D gene uncertain. V was pared by 6 bases and J by 1 base, with 24 bases between. The germline V gene encodes CDR1 SGHAT and CDR2 FQNNGV. The CDR3 consists of 19 residues. DNA of the CDR3: TGTGCCAGCAGTTCAACTATAAACGAAGCTTATGGGAACACCGGGGAGCTGTTTTTT. It yields the protein CASSSTINEAYGNTGELFF. Full variable domain (rest looked up from reference TRBV11-2 and TRBJ2-2): EAGVAQSPRYKIIEKRQSVAFWCNPISGHATLYWYQQILGQGPKLLIQFQNNGVVDDSQLPKDRFSAERLKGVDSTLKIQPAKLEDSAVYLCASSSTINEAYGNTGELFFGEGSRLTVL.

The chain employs TRBV5-1 and TRBJ2-2, with TRBD2 identical over 13 bases. The junction had 4 bases not matched to a gene; V was cut back by 2 bases and J by 0 bases. The length of the CDR3 is 18 residues. Germline values: CDR1 SGHRS, CDR2 YFSETQ. The CDR3 nucleotides read TGCGCCAGCAGCTTACCGGGACTAGCGGGAACGAACACCGGGGAGCTGTTTTTT. The encoded protein is CASSLPGLAGTNTGELFF.

The V and J genes are TRBV9 and TRBJ2-3; 8 bases map to TRBD1. The length of the CDR3 is 15 residues. V trimming: 4 bases; J trimming: 7 bases; junction bases outside the gene matches: 11. Per the germline V gene, CDR1 is SGDLS and CDR2 is YYNGEE. The CDR3 protein is CASSNEGTGGNTQYF. The DNA of the CDR3 is TGTGCCAGCAGCAACGAGGGGACAGGTGGCAATACGCAGTATTTT. The variable domain in full, completed from reference TRBV9 and TRBJ2-3, reads DSGVTQTPKHLITATGQRVTLRCSPRSGDLSVYWYQQSLDQGLQFLIQYYNGEERAKGNILERFSAQQFPDLHSELNLSSLELGDSALYFCASSNEGTGGNTQYFGPGTRLTVL.

The rearrangement links TRBV28 to TRBJ2-7; no clear D. Trimming shortened V by 7 bases and J by 0 bases, and 7 bases separated the two germline ends. This CDR3 spans 12 amino acids. Germline CDR1 MDHEN, CDR2 SYDVKM. The CDR3 bases are TGTGCCAGCACCGACGTCTCCTACGAGCAGTACTTC. This translates into CASTDVSYEQYF.

The chain uses TRBV7-2 and TRBJ2-7; TRBD2 might be the D (6 bases). This CDR3 comprises 12 residues. V was clipped by 2 bases and J by 7 bases, with 9 bases between them. Germline CDR1 is SGHTA and CDR2 is FQGNSA. The CDR3 here is CASSLLALEQYF. CDR3 bases: TGTGCCAGCAGCTTACTAGCGTTAGAGCAGTACTTC.

The V gene is TRBV5-6, the J gene TRBJ2-3; the D is unclear. V lost 5 bases to trimming and J lost 4 bases, with 8 bases between them. The CDR3 sequence is 12 residues long. The germline gives CDR1 SGHDT, CDR2 YYEEEE. The CDR3 protein is CASRPQPDTQYF. CDR3 in DNA: TGTGCCAGCAGGCCCCAACCAGATACGCAGTATTTT.

The chain couples TRBV9 to TRBJ2-2; D is uncertain. V lost 0 bases and J 0 bases, leaving 12 bases between the germline ends. There are 17 residues in the CDR3. Germline loops: CDR1 SGDLS, CDR2 YYNGEE. The CDR3 spells CASSVDRLAANTGELFF. CDR3 DNA: TGTGCCAGCAGCGTAGATCGGTTAGCAGCGAACACCGGGGAGCTGTTTTTT.

This chain links TRBV4-3 with TRBJ2-7; 12 nucleotides agree with TRBD2. CDR1 and CDR2 (germline): LGHNA, YSLEER. V lost 4 bases and J lost 3; bases outside the gene matches: 7. The CDR3 contains 16 residues. CDR3 protein: CASSPSLAGGLYEQYF. CDR3 DNA: TGCGCCAGCAGCCCTTCGCTAGCGGGAGGGCTCTACGAGCAGTACTTC.

The gene calls are TRBV5-1 and TRBJ2-1; D unclear. This CDR3 contains 13 residues. The V and J ends lost 4 bases and 5 bases respectively, with 10 bases between them. The germline V gene has CDR1 SGHRS and CDR2 YFSETQ. CDR3 sequence: CASSIQVNNEQFF. As DNA, the CDR3 is TGCGCCAGCAGCATTCAAGTAAACAATGAGCAGTTCTTC.

This chain uses TRBV28 with TRBJ2-5; 10 bases map to TRBD2. There are 19 residues in the CDR3. Germline V gene sequence: CDR1 MDHEN, CDR2 SYDVKM. V lost 4 bases and J lost 4; bases outside the gene matches: 18. CDR3 residues: CASSYPSPGLAGVVETQYF. Written as DNA, the CDR3 is TGTGCCAGCAGTTACCCCTCCCCGGGGCTAGCGGGAGTTGTAGAGACCCAGTACTTC.

The chain carries TRBV30 and TRBJ1-2, with D hard to call. V lost 0 bases, J lost 4 bases, and 9 bases lay in between. This CDR3 region has 13 residues. Germline loops: CDR1 GTSNPN, CDR2 SVGIG (reference sequence). CDR3 in DNA: TGTGCCTGGAGTGTATCCGGTGTCTATGGCTACACCTTC. Encoded protein: CAWSVSGVYGYTF.

V is TRBV29-1 and J is TRBJ2-7; 7 bases align to TRBD2. This CDR3 is 14 amino acids long. J was trimmed by 2 bases and V by 1 base; bases with no gene match: 5. Germline V gives CDR1 SQVTM, CDR2 ANQGSEA. The CDR3 coding sequence is TGCAGCGTTGAAGGGCGCGGGGGTACCTACGAGCAGTACTTC. Amino acids: CSVEGRGGTYEQYF.

The chain employs TRBV6-1 and TRBJ2-7, with 7 bases matching TRBD2. The CDR3 length is 15 residues. CDR1 is MNHNS, CDR2 SASEGT, per germline. Trimming at V came to 4 bases and at J to 0 bases, leaving 6 bases not matched to a gene. In DNA form, the CDR3 reads TGTGCCAGCAGTGGGGCGGGGAGGGGCTCCTACGAGCAGTACTTC. Translation: CASSGAGRGSYEQYF.

The V gene is TRBV4-3, the J gene TRBJ2-1, with TRBD2 as a possible D gene (6 bases). The ends were cut back, 3 bases at V and 4 bases at J, with 13 bases in the middle. The CDR3 has 15 amino acids. Germline V gives CDR1 LGHNA, CDR2 YSLEER. This CDR3 reads CASSQDRGGYNEQFF. In nucleotides, the CDR3 is TGCGCCAGCAGCCAGGATAGGGGAGGATACAATGAGCAGTTCTTC.

The chain joins TRBV7-9 to TRBJ2-3; perhaps TRBD2 as D (5 bases). V lost 4 bases and J lost 11, with 13 bases in between. Germline V gene data show CDR1 as SEHNR and CDR2 as FQNEAQ (reference sequence). The CDR3 sequence is 12 residues long. The CDR3 sequence is CASSYLDLRQYF. CDR3 coding DNA: TGTGCCAGCAGCTACCTGGACTTAAGGCAGTATTTT.

V usage is TRBV27 and J usage is TRBJ2-3; TRBD2 might be the D (5 bases). The CDR3 length is 14 residues. V was clipped by 0 bases and J by 4 bases, with 8 bases between them. Germline-derived CDR1 and CDR2 are MNHEY and SMNVEV (reference sequence). The CDR3 sequence: CASSLSEGPDTQYF. CDR3 DNA: TGTGCCAGCAGTTTATCTGAGGGCCCAGATACGCAGTATTTT.

V and J are TRBV5-1 and TRBJ2-7, with TRBD2 matching over 9 bases. CDR3 length: 15 amino acids. V dropped 0 bases and J dropped 6; count of bases not matched to a gene: 7. CDR1 is SGHRS and CDR2 is YFSETQ in the germline V gene. The CDR3 reads CASSLAGIAGVEQYF. CDR3 sequence (DNA): TGCGCCAGCAGCTTGGCCGGAATAGCGGGAGTCGAGCAGTACTTC.

This chain connects TRBV19 to TRBJ2-7; a weak D match, TRBD2 (6 bases). The CDR3 loop spans 12 amino acids. In germline, CDR1 is LNHDA, CDR2 SQIVND (reference sequence). This CDR3 is CATSGETYEQYF. The CDR3 DNA sequence: TGTGCTACTTCGGGGGAAACCTACGAGCAGTACTTC.

The chain uses TRBV5-1 and TRBJ2-1; weak D call: TRBD2 (5 bases). CDR3 length: 15 amino acids. Trimming took off 7 bases at V and 0 bases at J, with 14 bases between the two ends. CDR1 and CDR2 (germline): SGHRS, YFSETQ. The CDR3 reads CASRQTILSYNEQFF. CDR3 coding DNA: TGCGCCAGCCGTCAGACTATCCTCTCCTACAATGAGCAGTTCTTC.

This sequence joins TRBV29-1 and TRBJ2-3; D not certain. The CDR3 runs to 12 residues. Looked up from germline, CDR1 is SQVTM and CDR2 is ANQGSEA. The germline V and J ends were trimmed by 6 bases and 1 base, with 8 bases remaining between them. The CDR3, as DNA: TGCAGCGTAGGCGACGGCACAGATACGCAGTATTTT. This sequence encodes CSVGDGTDTQYF.

The rearrangement joins TRBV11-2 to TRBJ1-5; D gene uncertain. Trimming removed 1 base at V and 1 base at J, with 8 bases between. The CDR3 has 15 residues. Germline V lookup: CDR1 SGHAT, CDR2 FQNNGV. The CDR3 spells CASSLAGTSNQPQHF. CDR3 coding DNA: TGTGCCAGCAGCTTAGCTGGTACGAGCAATCAGCCCCAGCATTTT.

The chain employs TRBV7-8 and TRBJ1-1; 9 bases fit TRBD1. V dropped 5 bases and J dropped 2; count of bases not matched to a gene: 3. CDR3 length equals 14 residues. Germline V lookup: CDR1 SGHVS, CDR2 FQNEAQ. Here the CDR3 DNA reads TGTGCCAGCAGCCGGGACAGGGTTAACACTGAAGCTTTCTTT. Its translation: CASSRDRVNTEAFF.

The V gene is TRBV6-4, the J gene TRBJ2-2; 8 bases align to TRBD1. Looked up from germline, CDR1 is MRHNA and CDR2 is SNTAGT. Unmatched junction bases numbered 6, after V lost 6 bases and J lost 3 bases. CDR3 size: 15 residues. CDR3 region: CASRAGGEDTGELFF. CDR3 nucleotide sequence: TGTGCCAGCAGAGCAGGGGGCGAGGACACCGGGGAGCTGTTTTTT.

The chain employs TRBV7-8 and TRBJ2-5; D possibly matches TRBD1 or TRBD2 (7 bases each). In germline, CDR1 is SGHVS, CDR2 FQNEAQ. This CDR3 is 15 amino acids long. The V end was cut by 6 bases, the J end by 4 bases, with 18 bases between. CDR3 region: CASRGGTVQLETQYF. The CDR3 region has the DNA TGTGCCAGCAGGGGGGGGACAGTGCAATTAGAGACCCAGTACTTC.